This T cell receptor (beta chain) was observed in a study of control samples from healthy donors and cancer patients (TCRdb year 2020). CDR1 and CDR2, looked up from the germline V gene, are MGHRA and YSYEKL. Trimming removed 5 bases from V and 2 bases from J, leaving 15 bases between the germline ends. Including the terminal cysteine and phenylalanine, the CDR3 comprises 16 residues. Only the CDR3 DNA stays, 48 bases, in frame from base 1. To note about this clone: Its recognized antigen is unknown. Base qualities are not at hand, and no much larger clone is one base apart.

Preparation of the library involved the immunoSEQ multiplex PCR assay. TCRdb took this table from immuneACCESS and kept in-frame rearrangements with V and J called. Such tables lack part of the clones; where checked against another copy, unresolved V genes explain under half of the gap, and the rest is unexplained. Counted in this sample were about 180,000 clones; almost 90% of them appeared once. In total, the top ten clones hold about 1.4% of the sample. The receptor was derived from a woman in her fifties or sixties in good health. Sequenced: blood. The sequence is built from TRBV4-1 and TRBJ1-4; no D gene can be assigned with confidence. The CDR3 reads as follows: CASSSNAHGTNEKLFF. The sequenced DNA: TGCGCCAGCAGCTCAAATGCCCATGGGACTAATGAAAAACTGTTTTTT.